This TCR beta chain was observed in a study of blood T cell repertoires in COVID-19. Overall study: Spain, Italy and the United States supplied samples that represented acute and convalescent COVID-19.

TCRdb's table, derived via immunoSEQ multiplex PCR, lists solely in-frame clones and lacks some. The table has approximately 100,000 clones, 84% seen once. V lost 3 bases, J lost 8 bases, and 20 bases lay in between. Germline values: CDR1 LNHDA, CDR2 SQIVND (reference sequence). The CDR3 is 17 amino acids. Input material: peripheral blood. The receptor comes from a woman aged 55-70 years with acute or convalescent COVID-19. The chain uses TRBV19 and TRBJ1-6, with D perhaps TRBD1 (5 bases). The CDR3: CASSIGQGGSGDSPLHF. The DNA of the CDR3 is TGTGCCAGTAGTATTGGTCAGGGAGGTTCGGGGGATTCACCCCTCCACTTT. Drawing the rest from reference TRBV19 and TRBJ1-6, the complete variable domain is DGGITQSPKYLFRKEGQNVTLSCEQNLNHDAMYWYRQDPGQGLRLIYYSQIVNDFQKGDIAEGYSVSREKKESFPLTVTSAQKNPTAFYLCASSIGQGGSGDSPLHFGNGTRLTVT.